The 7 T cell receptor beta chains below come from one sample, sequenced in a study of T cells in tumors after PD-1 blockade. Libraries were prepared by immunoSEQ multiplex PCR; TCRdb keeps only in-frame clonotypes and omits some of them. The sample consists of approximately 60,000 clones, around three quarters of them appearing once. The sample consisted of PBMCs, taken before anti-PD-1 treatment. These receptors were taken from a human donor with basal cell carcinoma.

Points on this clone: One junction end disagrees with the germline gene, perhaps due to a read error. This rearrangement joins TRBV12-3 or TRBV12-4 to TRBJ2-1, with D unresolved. This CDR3 spans 13 amino acids. In nucleotides, the CDR3 is TGTGCCAGCACTTTATACATTGGGGATGAGCAGTTCTTC. It codes for CASTLYIGDEQFF.

J is TRBJ2-1 and V is TRBV14; 7 bases fit TRBD2. The CDR3 is made up of 15 amino acids. The trim removed 5 bases at V and 6 bases at J, leaving 10 bases unmatched. Germline V gives CDR1 SGHDN, CDR2 FVKESK. The CDR3 DNA is TGTGCCAGCAGCGGGGCGGGCGGCGGGGGCAATGAGCAGTTCTTC. Translation gives CASSGAGGGGNEQFF.

Only a few counts were recorded for this clone. The rearrangement joins TRBV5-5 to TRBJ1-1; D may be TRBD1 (6 bases). The V gene's germline CDR1 is SGHKS and CDR2 YYEKEE (reference sequence). The CDR3 is made up of 15 amino acids. The V gene lost 1 base and the J gene lost 1 base, with 11 bases spanning the gap. CDR3 region: CASSLIGTKNTEAFF. The CDR3 DNA reads TGTGCCAGCAGCTTGATTGGGACAAAGAACACTGAAGCTTTCTTT.

The V and J genes are TRBV9 and TRBJ1-1; tentatively, D is TRBD1 (5 bases). The V end lost 0 bases, the J end lost 5 bases, and 20 bases lay between the germline ends. This CDR3 spans 17 amino acids. The germline V gene encodes CDR1 SGDLS and CDR2 YYNGEE. The CDR3 DNA follows: TGTGCCAGCAGCGTAGGGGTAACGGTTCAGGGTATTACTGAAGCTTTCTTT. As protein: CASSVGVTVQGITEAFF.

The chain is built from TRBV18 and TRBJ1-1, with 10 bases matching TRBD1. Germline V gene data show CDR1 as KGHSH and CDR2 as LQKENI. V shed 4 bases and J 1 base; nucleotides not matched to a gene: 3. CDR3 size: 15 residues. CDR3 DNA sequence: TGTGCCAGCTCACGGGGACAGGGGTGGAACACTGAAGCTTTCTTT. The encoded protein is CASSRGQGWNTEAFF.

This chain's CDR3 is CASSLTTGLNQPQHF. In DNA form, the CDR3 reads TGCGCCAGCAGCTTGACCACAGGGCTCAATCAGCCCCAGCATTTT. The V and J genes are TRBV5-1 and TRBJ1-5; D possibly corresponds to TRBD1 (6 bases). Trimming left V 1 base short and J 3 bases short, with 11 bases between. This CDR3 comprises 15 residues. Germline CDR1 and CDR2: SGHRS and YFSETQ.

The gene calls are TRBV2 and TRBJ1-1; D is undetermined. Germline CDR1 is SNHLY and CDR2 is FYNNEI. Trimming left V 1 base short and J 10 bases short, with 13 bases between. The length of the CDR3 is 13 residues. DNA of the CDR3: TGTGCCAGCAGTGAAGACAGAATCCCTCGAGCTTTCTTT. The encoded protein is CASSEDRIPRAFF.